A selection of T cell receptor beta chains follows, all from one sample in a study of identical twins. TCRdb re-derived calls from the 5' RACE reads in MiXCR, one entry per CDR3 protein. This table holds 210,000 or so distinct CDR3 sequences, roughly 15% found once. The data also belong to a second study, concerning T cells expressing NK-cell markers.

The sequenced sample was CD8+ T cells sorted from blood. Source of these receptors: a woman aged 18-35 years in good health. The CDR3 runs from the conserved cysteine through the conserved F or W. D genes are given only for firm matches. Size is stated for part of the rows, as once, few or many counts, or as a class when the clone is expanded.

d_gene	abundance	v_gene	j_gene	CDR3nt	CDR3aa
TRBD1	-	TRBV25-1	TRBJ2-6	TGTGCCAGCAGTGAAAAAAGGGACAGGGCCCCCTCTGGGGCCAACGTCCTGACTTTC	CASSEKRDRAPSGANVLTF
-	-	TRBV9	TRBJ2-1	TGTGCCAGCAGCGTCAGCGGAGGGAGCTCCTACAATGAGCAGTTCTTC	CASSVSGGSSYNEQFF
TRBD2	-	TRBV2	TRBJ2-1	TGTGCCAGCAGAGAAGGGCCAGCGGGGGGGCGTCGGTTCTTC	CASREGPAGGRRFF
-	many	TRBV9	TRBJ2-3	TGTGCCAGCAGCGTCGGGGTAAGCACAGATACGCAGTATTTT	CASSVGVSTDTQYF
-	many	TRBV27	TRBJ2-5	TGTGCCAGCAGTTTTATAGTGGGGACACAAGAGACCCAGTACTTC	CASSFIVGTQETQYF
-	many	TRBV7-9	TRBJ2-7	TGTGCCAGCAGCTTAGCCGGGACGTTCGAGCAGTACTTC	CASSLAGTFEQYF
-	few	TRBV29-1	TRBJ2-1	TGCAGCGTTGATGGAGACATCGGGCAGGCCTCCTACAATGAGCAGTTCTTC	CSVDGDIGQASYNEQFF
-	few	TRBV7-9	TRBJ1-2	TGTGCCAGCAGCTTGGCCTACGGTGGCGATGGCTACACCTTC	CASSLAYGGDGYTF
TRBD1	-	TRBV12-3/TRBV12-4	TRBJ2-2	TGTGCCAGCGCGACAGGGCCGAGGACCGGGGAGCTGTTTTTT	CASATGPRTGELFF
-	once	TRBV27	TRBJ1-2	TGTGCCAGCAGTTCCGGGCCCACTGGAGTAGGCTACACCTTC	CASSSGPTGVGYTF
-	few	TRBV4-3	TRBJ2-1	TGCGCCAGCAGCCAAGATAGGCGCGGGGATGGTGGGGCTGAGCAGTTCTTC	CASSQDRRGDGGAEQFF
-	-	TRBV27	TRBJ2-7	TGTGCCAGCAGTTTGATTCCCAATATCTACGAGCAGTACTTC	CASSLIPNIYEQYF
TRBD1	-	TRBV6-1	TRBJ2-2	TGTGCCAGCAGTCGCGGACAGGGGAGGATCACCGGGGAGCTGTTTTTT	CASSRGQGRITGELFF
-	-	TRBV6-6	TRBJ2-7	TGTGCCAGCAGCCCCGGAACGTTCGAGCAGTACTTC	CASSPGTFEQYF
TRBD1	many	TRBV7-2	TRBJ1-2	TGTGCCAGCAGCTGGACAGGGGGCCAGATCAAAATGGGCTACACCTTC	CASSWTGGQIKMGYTF
-	few	TRBV7-9	TRBJ2-1	TGTGCCAGCAGCCCGGTCCTGAGCTCCTACAATGAGCAGTTCTTC	CASSPVLSSYNEQFF